What follows are 26 T cell receptor beta chains derived from one specimen sequenced in a study of CXCR3-negative and CXCR3-positive naive CD8 T cells. cDNA libraries for TRB were generated by 5' RACE incorporating UMI labels. Following a re-call of the 5' RACE reads, TCRdb has one entry per CDR3 protein and lacks DNA. The listing contains tens of thousands of distinct CDR3 sequences. Sequencing used memory CD8+ T cells from blood. These receptors were taken from a human donor in good health. Some clones in this sample may be carry-over from other donors' samples.

The chain joins TRBV27 to TRBJ2-5; with no DNA, the TCRdb D assignment of TRBD1 cannot be verified. Germline assignment: CDR1 MNHEY and CDR2 SMNVEV (reference sequence). The CDR3 contains 13 residues. The CDR3 sequence is CASSSDRVKTQYF.

V is TRBV7-2 and J is TRBJ1-5; absent DNA, TCRdb's TRBD1 call cannot be checked. Germline CDR1 and CDR2: SGHTA and FQGNSA. The CDR3 is 16 amino acids. The chain's CDR3 is CASSWGTGISNQPQHF.

The V gene is TRBV27, the J gene TRBJ1-4. This CDR3 contains 15 residues. Germline loops: CDR1 MNHEY, CDR2 SMNVEV (reference sequence). This CDR3 reads CASTLSGGGNEKLFF.

The CDR3 sequence: CASSPQDNEQFF. The chain uses TRBV5-6 and TRBJ2-1. CDR1 is SGHDT and CDR2 is YYEEEE in the germline V gene. The CDR3 is made up of 12 amino acids.

The chain carries TRBV13 and TRBJ2-7; TCRdb calls TRBD2, which cannot be checked without DNA. The CDR3 spans 16 residues. Germline-derived CDR1 and CDR2 are PRHDT and FYEKMQ (reference sequence). The CDR3 here is CASSLGVGRAAYEQYF.

By frequency, this clonotype is medium-sized. V and J are TRBV9 and TRBJ2-1; the D call from TCRdb, TRBD2, cannot be confirmed without DNA. Germline V lookup: CDR1 SGDLS, CDR2 YYNGEE. This CDR3 spans 17 amino acids. CDR3 amino acids: CASSQAVVAGGRNEQFF.

V is TRBV29-1 and J is TRBJ2-2. The CDR3 is made up of 15 amino acids. Germline assignment: CDR1 SQVTM and CDR2 ANQGSEA. The CDR3 reads CSVVSGFSNTGELFF.

The V call is TRBV28, the J call TRBJ2-2; without DNA, the TCRdb call of TRBD1 cannot be checked. The CDR3 sequence is 16 residues long. Per germline, CDR1 MDHEN and CDR2 SYDVKM. This chain's CDR3 is CASSGGRGLLAGELFF.

The CDR3 reads CASNQDNTGELFF. The chain carries TRBV6-2 or TRBV6-3 and TRBJ2-2. Germline loops: CDR1 MNHEY, CDR2 SVGEGT. There are 13 residues in the CDR3.

By frequency, this clonotype registers medium-sized (0.01 to 0.1%). This chain connects TRBV7-9 to TRBJ2-7; TCRdb indicates TRBD1, and absent DNA this call remains unverified. The length of the CDR3 is 16 residues. Germline V gene lookup returns CDR1 SEHNR and CDR2 FQNEAQ (reference sequence). CDR3 amino acids: CASSPWDSPVSYEQYF.

This sequence joins TRBV4-3 and TRBJ2-5; the D gene TCRdb calls, TRBD1, cannot be checked with no DNA. CDR3 length: 16 residues. Germline CDR1 is LGHNA and CDR2 is YSLEER. The CDR3 here is CASSQDGTGTQETQYF.

The V gene is TRBV7-3, the J gene TRBJ2-1; TCRdb outputs TRBD2, but without DNA this stays unchecked. The CDR3 has 18 residues. Germline V gives CDR1 SGHTA, CDR2 FQGTGA. The CDR3 is CASSLIGGRAGSYNEQFF.

CDR3 in amino acids: CSARQGTYEQYF. This rearrangement joins TRBV20-1 to TRBJ2-7; without DNA, the TCRdb call of TRBD1 cannot be checked. The CDR3 length is 12 residues. Germline V gives CDR1 DFQATT, CDR2 SNEGSKA (reference sequence).

The CDR3 sequence: CASGLVAAGGLYGYTF. V and J are TRBV7-8 and TRBJ1-2; TCRdb designates TRBD1, a call that cannot be tested without DNA. Germline V CDR1 and CDR2: SGHVS, FQNEAQ. The CDR3 extends over 16 amino acids. Filled out from reference TRBV7-8 and TRBJ1-2, the complete variable domain reads GAGVSQSPRYKVAKRGQDVALRCDPISGHVSLFWYQQALGQGPEFLTYFQNEAQLDKSGLPSDRFFAERPEGSVSTLKIQRTQQEDSAVYLCASGLVAAGGLYGYTFGSGTRLTVV.

The rearrangement joins TRBV6-2 or TRBV6-3 to TRBJ1-4; TCRdb's assignment of TRBD1 cannot be checked, as there is no DNA. CDR3 length: 15 amino acids. Germline V gene sequence: CDR1 MNHEY, CDR2 SVGEGT. The CDR3 sequence is CASSYLGALDEKLFF.

The gene calls are TRBV7-9 and TRBJ2-7; TCRdb proposes TRBD1, but this gene call is untestable without DNA. This CDR3 is built from 12 residues. From germline, CDR1 is SEHNR and CDR2 FQNEAQ (reference sequence). CDR3 sequence reads: CASSPGHVEQYF.

The rearrangement links TRBV28 to TRBJ2-6; TCRdb's D gene call, TRBD2, goes unchecked for lack of DNA. CDR3 length: 15 residues. The germline CDR1 and CDR2 sequences are MDHEN and SYDVKM. CDR3 sequence reads: CASIPEGPGANVLTF.

This chain uses TRBV20-1 with TRBJ1-6. The CDR3 totals 16 residues. CDR1 is DFQATT and CDR2 is SNEGSKA in the germline V gene (reference sequence). CDR3: CSDFEDSSSYNSPLHF.

The chain joins TRBV29-1 to TRBJ1-5; TCRdb's D call of TRBD1 is untestable without DNA. Germline lookup yields CDR1 SQVTM and CDR2 ANQGSEA. This CDR3 has 14 residues. This CDR3 is CSVEEEGGAQPQHF.

The chain joins TRBV4-3 to TRBJ2-7. CDR3 size: 13 residues. Germline V gene sequence: CDR1 LGHNA, CDR2 YSLEER. The CDR3 reads CASSQVESYEQYF.

The chain recombines TRBV5-1 with TRBJ2-7; there is no DNA to check the TCRdb D call of TRBD1. CDR3 size: 14 residues. Germline V CDR1 and CDR2: SGHRS, YFSETQ. CDR3 amino acids: CASSRTTGVYEQYF.

This clonotype is identified as medium-sized from frequency. The chain has TRBV7-9 and TRBJ2-5; TCRdb designates TRBD1, a call that cannot be tested without DNA. From germline, CDR1 is SEHNR and CDR2 FQNEAQ (reference sequence). This CDR3 comprises 15 residues. The CDR3: CASSYIWGEQETQYF.

This chain links TRBV16 with TRBJ1-1; there is no DNA to check the TCRdb D call of TRBD1. Germline CDR1 KGHSY, CDR2 FQNENV. There are 13 residues in the CDR3. The CDR3 sequence: CASSPGAAAEAFF.

The chain joins TRBV7-6 to TRBJ2-5; TCRdb calls TRBD2, which cannot be checked without DNA. This CDR3 is built from 15 residues. Germline V gene data show CDR1 as SGHVS and CDR2 as FNYEAQ. CDR3 amino acids: CASSLEGGSVETQYF.

The CDR3 sequence is CASSQEGAAGGPGELFF. This chain uses TRBV4-3 with TRBJ2-2; the TCRdb D gene call, TRBD1, has no DNA to confirm it. This CDR3 region has 17 residues. CDR1 is LGHNA, CDR2 YSLEER, per germline.

This chain links TRBV9 with TRBJ2-7; the D gene TCRdb calls, TRBD1, cannot be checked with no DNA. Germline CDR1 SGDLS, CDR2 YYNGEE. This CDR3 is 16 amino acids long. The CDR3 protein is CASSEDPGQGSHEQYF.